The rows below give T cell receptor beta chains drawn from one sample of a study of blood T cell repertoires in COVID-19. Produced via immunoSEQ multiplex PCR; TCRdb's table is partial and in-frame only. This sample has 200,000 to 250,000 clones, with roughly 80% found just once. The source material was peripheral blood. Receptors were obtained from a woman of 80 years or more with COVID-19, enrolled during active disease. CDR3s include the opening cysteine and the closing phenylalanine or tryptophan. Fields, in order: J gene, V gene, CDR3 protein.

j_gene: TRBJ2-1; v_gene: TRBV3-1/TRBV3-2; CDR3aa: CASWGGLGEQFF
j_gene: TRBJ2-5; v_gene: TRBV11-3; CDR3aa: CASSSGTSGQETQYF
j_gene: TRBJ2-1; v_gene: TRBV19; CDR3aa: CASSIGVRGDNEQFF
j_gene: TRBJ2-2; v_gene: TRBV11-3; CDR3aa: CASSPKGRAVGGELFF
j_gene: TRBJ2-6; v_gene: TRBV15; CDR3aa: CATSRVRANVLTF
j_gene: TRBJ2-3; v_gene: TRBV5-1; CDR3aa: CASSSRLAGGDTQYF
j_gene: TRBJ1-2; v_gene: TRBV6-1; CDR3aa: CASSETGLYGYTF
j_gene: TRBJ1-4; v_gene: TRBV2; CDR3aa: CASSEEGPRRLFF
j_gene: TRBJ1-6; v_gene: TRBV11-2; CDR3aa: CASSLVEVNSPLHF
j_gene: TRBJ1-1; v_gene: TRBV6-6; CDR3aa: CASSPSGTGGRPAGYTEAFF
j_gene: TRBJ1-5; v_gene: TRBV9; CDR3aa: CASSVGPGQPQHF
j_gene: TRBJ1-6; v_gene: TRBV5-8; CDR3aa: CASSTRTGGASNSPLHF
j_gene: TRBJ2-5; v_gene: TRBV29-1; CDR3aa: CSVPGQGLETQYF
j_gene: TRBJ2-5; v_gene: TRBV25-1; CDR3aa: CASSDWGAGVETQYF
j_gene: TRBJ1-4; v_gene: TRBV2; CDR3aa: CASKGADEKLFF
j_gene: TRBJ1-1; v_gene: TRBV28; CDR3aa: CASSQTGTGGAFF
j_gene: TRBJ2-7; v_gene: TRBV5-1; CDR3aa: CASSLETGSYEQYF
j_gene: TRBJ1-6; v_gene: TRBV28; CDR3aa: CASSFDNAPVDSPLHF
j_gene: TRBJ1-2; v_gene: TRBV7-3; CDR3aa: CASSLSTEANYGYTF
j_gene: TRBJ1-2; v_gene: TRBV18; CDR3aa: CASSPSAGLLLSNGYTF
j_gene: TRBJ1-2; v_gene: TRBV24-1; CDR3aa: CATSDAGTPHGYTF
j_gene: TRBJ1-1; v_gene: TRBV4-1; CDR3aa: CASSVLVSNTEAFF
j_gene: TRBJ2-3; v_gene: TRBV5-1; CDR3aa: CASSISRGNTDTQYF
j_gene: TRBJ1-5; v_gene: TRBV7-8; CDR3aa: CASSLAIRDNQPQHF
j_gene: TRBJ2-7; v_gene: TRBV6-1; CDR3aa: CASSEVGLRYEQYF
j_gene: TRBJ1-5; v_gene: TRBV24-1; CDR3aa: CATSDFGGWDQPQHF
j_gene: TRBJ1-3; v_gene: TRBV5-6; CDR3aa: CASSRRGQGVNTIYF
j_gene: TRBJ1-6; v_gene: TRBV23-1; CDR3aa: CASSQLLLGSPLHF
j_gene: TRBJ1-2; v_gene: TRBV28; CDR3aa: CASRQGNYGYTF
j_gene: TRBJ1-2; v_gene: TRBV7-2; CDR3aa: CASSPRTGDGGYTF
j_gene: TRBJ2-5; v_gene: TRBV7-6; CDR3aa: CASRAGGAETQYF
j_gene: TRBJ1-1; v_gene: TRBV7-9; CDR3aa: CASSHRGIKNTEAFF
j_gene: TRBJ1-1; v_gene: TRBV3-1/TRBV3-2; CDR3aa: CASSQRGGTEAFF
j_gene: TRBJ1-5; v_gene: TRBV5-6; CDR3aa: CASSLSPNQPQHF
j_gene: TRBJ2-2; v_gene: TRBV2; CDR3aa: CASSWGKGGTGELFF
j_gene: TRBJ1-2; v_gene: TRBV19; CDR3aa: CASSVSTDNYGYTF